Listed below are T cell receptor beta chains from one sample, sequenced in a study of control samples from healthy donors and cancer patients. TCRdb's copy holds only in-frame clones and misses some; the assay was immunoSEQ multiplex PCR. The table lists about 120,000 clones, around 89% of them singletons. Sequencing used blood. The receptor set was obtained from a man aged 45 to 65 in good health. CDR3s include the opening cysteine and the closing phenylalanine or tryptophan. A D gene is named only where the DNA matches it firmly. The listing skips clone size in some rows; elsewhere it reads once, few, many or a size class.

J gene: TRBJ2-5
D gene: NA
clone size: NA
V gene: TRBV3-1/TRBV3-2
CDR3 DNA: TGTGCCAGCAGCCAAGATCTGCAGCAAGAGACCCAGTACTTC
CDR3 protein: CASSQDLQQETQYF

J gene: TRBJ2-4
D gene: NA
clone size: NA
V gene: TRBV4-1
CDR3 DNA: TGCGCCAGCAGCCAAGATTACGGCCCCGGTGACATTCAGTACTTC
CDR3 protein: CASSQDYGPGDIQYF

J gene: TRBJ1-2
D gene: NA
clone size: NA
V gene: TRBV5-8
CDR3 DNA: TGTGCCAGCAGCTTGCCTCAGGGAAGGGGCTACACCTTC
CDR3 protein: CASSLPQGRGYTF

J gene: TRBJ2-7
D gene: NA
clone size: NA
V gene: TRBV20-1
CDR3 DNA: TGCAGTGCCACCCTGGGCTACGAGCAGTACTTC
CDR3 protein: CSATLGYEQYF

J gene: TRBJ2-7
D gene: TRBD2
clone size: NA
V gene: TRBV7-2
CDR3 DNA: TGTGCCAGCAGCATAGCGGGGGGTTCCTACGAGCAGTACTTC
CDR3 protein: CASSIAGGSYEQYF

J gene: TRBJ2-7
D gene: TRBD1
clone size: NA
V gene: TRBV27
CDR3 DNA: TGTGCCAGCGGACAGGGGGCCCACGAGCAGTACTTC
CDR3 protein: CASGQGAHEQYF

J gene: TRBJ2-6
D gene: NA
clone size: NA
V gene: TRBV9
CDR3 DNA: TGTGCCAGCAGCGCGACCTCTGGGGCCAACGTCCTGACTTTC
CDR3 protein: CASSATSGANVLTF

J gene: TRBJ1-2
D gene: TRBD1
clone size: NA
V gene: TRBV7-2
CDR3 DNA: TGTGCCAGCAGCTTTAACAGGGGGGATGGCTACACCTTC
CDR3 protein: CASSFNRGDGYTF

J gene: TRBJ2-6
D gene: NA
clone size: NA
V gene: TRBV27
CDR3 DNA: TGTGCCAGCAGGAATACCAACGTCCTGACTTTC
CDR3 protein: CASRNTNVLTF

J gene: TRBJ1-5
D gene: NA
clone size: NA
V gene: TRBV2
CDR3 DNA: TGTGCCAGCAGTTTGGCTCAGCCCCAGCATTTT
CDR3 protein: CASSLAQPQHF

J gene: TRBJ2-2
D gene: NA
clone size: NA
V gene: TRBV24-1
CDR3 DNA: TGTGCCACCAGTGATTTGGTAACCGGGGAGCTGTTTTTT
CDR3 protein: CATSDLVTGELFF

J gene: TRBJ2-7
D gene: NA
clone size: NA
V gene: TRBV30
CDR3 DNA: TGTGCCTGGAGGCAGCAGGCCTCCTCCTACGAGCAGTACTTC
CDR3 protein: CAWRQQASSYEQYF

J gene: TRBJ1-1
D gene: NA
clone size: NA
V gene: TRBV3-1/TRBV3-2
CDR3 DNA: TGTGCCAGCAGCCAAGAATCAACGGGGGCAAGGAACACTGAAGCTTTCTTT
CDR3 protein: CASSQESTGARNTEAFF

J gene: TRBJ1-5
D gene: NA
clone size: few
V gene: TRBV7-2
CDR3 DNA: TGTGCCAGCAGCTTAGGACTGAGCAATCAGCCCCAGCATTTT
CDR3 protein: CASSLGLSNQPQHF

J gene: TRBJ1-3
D gene: NA
clone size: NA
V gene: TRBV19
CDR3 DNA: TGTGCCAGTAAGGGGACGGGGCAGGCTTCTGGAAACACCATATATTTT
CDR3 protein: CASKGTGQASGNTIYF

J gene: TRBJ2-1
D gene: TRBD2
clone size: once
V gene: TRBV6-5
CDR3 DNA: TGTGCCAGCAGCCCCGGACTAGGGAGACACAATGAGCAGTTCTTC
CDR3 protein: CASSPGLGRHNEQFF

J gene: TRBJ2-2
D gene: NA
clone size: once
V gene: TRBV4-1
CDR3 DNA: TGCGCCAGCAGCCAAGTGGGGGGCTGGGGGGAGCTGTTTTTT
CDR3 protein: CASSQVGGWGELFF

J gene: TRBJ1-2
D gene: NA
clone size: few
V gene: TRBV5-4
CDR3 DNA: TGTGCCAGCAGCTTGGACAGGCGACCCTATGGCTACACCTTC
CDR3 protein: CASSLDRRPYGYTF

J gene: TRBJ1-1
D gene: NA
clone size: NA
V gene: TRBV12-3/TRBV12-4
CDR3 DNA: TGTGCCAGCGGATTGAGGGTTGACACTGAAGCTTTCTTT
CDR3 protein: CASGLRVDTEAFF